The 8 T cell receptor beta chains below were found in one sample sequenced in a study of T cell clonality in common variable immunodeficiency (dated by TCRdb to the mid-2010s). The method was the immunoSEQ multiplex PCR assay. TCRdb holds this immuneACCESS table with in-frame rearrangements only. Some clones are missing; in checked studies, unresolved V genes explain under half, and the rest has no known cause. This sample contains over 30,000 clones, none of which is a singleton. The leading ten clones occupy roughly 4% of the sample. Sequenced sample: peripheral blood mononuclear cells. These TCRs come from a person between 18 and 75 years old in good health.

This clone was seen many times. With the read ending 3 residues before the CDR3 end, the germline J gene is used to fill in that end. The chain couples TRBV29-1 to TRBJ2-2; tentative D call: TRBD2 (7 bases). Germline CDR1 reads SQVTM; CDR2 reads ANQGSEA. The CDR3 sequence is 12 residues long. CDR3 region: CSVDVGGQGLFF. CDR3 DNA (partial): TGCAGCGTTGACGTCGGGGGGCAAGGG.

This clone was seen ten or more times. From the germline J gene comes the end of the CDR3, since the read stops 3 residues before it. J is TRBJ2-5 and V is TRBV4-1; no reliable D call. This CDR3 is 15 amino acids long. Germline V gene sequence: CDR1 MGHRA, CDR2 YSYEKL. The part of the CDR3 DNA that was read is TGCGCCAGCAGCCAGGATACCACCGGCGGTGCCACC. Its protein product is CASSQDTTGGAT. The entire CDR3 is CASSQDTTGGATQYF.

A remark on this clone: The read stops 3 residues short of the end of the CDR3; the missing end is completed from the germline J gene. The rearrangement uses TRBV7-2 and TRBJ2-1, with 9 bases aligning to TRBD1. The trim removed 5 bases at V and 8 bases at J, leaving 10 bases unmatched. Germline V gives CDR1 SGHTA, CDR2 FQGNSA. The CDR3 contains 15 residues. Incomplete CDR3 DNA: TGTGCCAGCAGCCGGGACAGGGCCCGATCTGATGAG. Its translation is CASSRDRARSDE. The complete CDR3 sequence is CASSRDRARSDEQFF.

At least ten counts were recorded for this clone. The read terminates 3 residues before the CDR3 end, so the remaining end is supplied by the germline J gene. V gene TRBV4-1 combines with J gene TRBJ2-1; TRBD1 is a possible D gene (5 bases). V lost 1 base, J lost 5 bases, and 12 bases lay in between. The CDR3 contains 15 residues. Germline values: CDR1 MGHRA, CDR2 YSYEKL. The CDR3 here is CASSQGQGENNEQFF. CDR3 bases read: TGCGCCAGCAGCCAAGGGCAGGGCGAAAACAATGAG.

This clone was recorded a few times. The CDR3 end is not reached by the read, which stops 3 residues before it; the germline J gene fills it in. This rearrangement joins TRBV18 to TRBJ2-2; D uncertain. Trimming left V 3 bases short and J 3 bases short, with 17 bases between. The CDR3 covers 17 residues. Germline V CDR1 and CDR2: KGHSH, LQKENI. CDR3 sequence reads: CASSPRELGVDTGELFF. The sequenced CDR3 bases are TGTGCCAGCTCACCCCGTGAGCTGGGCGTGGACACCGGGGAG.

This clone was found many times. The read terminates 3 residues ahead of where the CDR3 ends, so the germline J gene completes it. The genes are TRBV6-4 and TRBJ2-6, with a weak D call TRBD1 (6 bases). The CDR3 has 15 amino acids. Germline lookup yields CDR1 MRHNA and CDR2 SNTAGT. Trimming pared 6 bases from V and 5 bases from J, leaving 14 bases between. Partial CDR3 DNA: TGTGCCAGCAGGGACAGTGCAGCGTGGGCCAACGTC. Translated: CASRDSAAWANV. The full CDR3 reads CASRDSAAWANVLTF.

This clone was seen at least ten times. The CDR3 end falls 3 residues outside the read, so it is completed with the germline J gene. The V and J genes are TRBV7-3 and TRBJ1-2; 7 bases agree with TRBD1. Germline V gene data show CDR1 as SGHTA and CDR2 as FQGTGA. The trim removed 5 bases at V and 2 bases at J, leaving 5 bases unmatched. The CDR3 contains 14 residues. CDR3 loop: CASSPGGGNYGYTF. CDR3 bases read: TGTGCCAGCAGCCCTGGAGGGGGCAACTATGGC.

This clone has ten or more counts. The germline gene is not matched at one end of the junction; a read error may be the cause. The CDR3 end lies 3 residues beyond the end of the read and is filled in from the germline J gene. The chain uses TRBV7-7 and TRBJ2-7; D gene unclear. The CDR3 is 15 residues long. Germline CDR1 is SSHAT and CDR2 is FNYEAQ (reference sequence). This CDR3 reads CASSLNPGDSYEQYF. The DNA read from the CDR3 is TGTGCTAGCAGCTTAAATCCAGGAGACTCCTACGAG.